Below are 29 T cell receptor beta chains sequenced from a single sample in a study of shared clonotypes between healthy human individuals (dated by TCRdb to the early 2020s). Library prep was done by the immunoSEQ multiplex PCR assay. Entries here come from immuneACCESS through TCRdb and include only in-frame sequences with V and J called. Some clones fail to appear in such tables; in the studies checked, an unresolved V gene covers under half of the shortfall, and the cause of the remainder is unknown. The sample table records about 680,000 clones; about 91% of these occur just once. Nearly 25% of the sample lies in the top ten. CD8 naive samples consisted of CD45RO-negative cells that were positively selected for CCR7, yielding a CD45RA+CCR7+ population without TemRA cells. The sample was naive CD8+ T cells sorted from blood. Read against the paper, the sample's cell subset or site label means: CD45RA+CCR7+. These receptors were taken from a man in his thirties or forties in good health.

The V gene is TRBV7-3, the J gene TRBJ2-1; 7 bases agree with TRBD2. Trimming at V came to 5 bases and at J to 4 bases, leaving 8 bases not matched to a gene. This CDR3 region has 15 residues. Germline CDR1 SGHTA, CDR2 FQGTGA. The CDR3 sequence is CASSLLADHYNEQFF. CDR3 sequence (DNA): TGTGCCAGCAGCCTTCTAGCGGACCATTACAATGAGCAGTTCTTC.

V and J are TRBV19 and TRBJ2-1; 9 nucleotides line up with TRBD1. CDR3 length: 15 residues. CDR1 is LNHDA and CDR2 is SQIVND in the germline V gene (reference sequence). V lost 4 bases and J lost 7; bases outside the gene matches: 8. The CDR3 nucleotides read TGTGCCAGTAGTACGGGACAGGGATTTAGAAATGAGCAGTTCTTC. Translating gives CASSTGQGFRNEQFF.

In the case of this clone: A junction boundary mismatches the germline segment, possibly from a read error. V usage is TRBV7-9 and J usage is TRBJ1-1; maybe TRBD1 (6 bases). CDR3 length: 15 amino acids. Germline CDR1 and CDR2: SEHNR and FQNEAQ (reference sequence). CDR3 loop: CASGFTGQDFAEAFF. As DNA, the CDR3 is TGTGCCAGCGGCTTTACGGGACAAGATTTCGCTGAAGCTTTCTTT.

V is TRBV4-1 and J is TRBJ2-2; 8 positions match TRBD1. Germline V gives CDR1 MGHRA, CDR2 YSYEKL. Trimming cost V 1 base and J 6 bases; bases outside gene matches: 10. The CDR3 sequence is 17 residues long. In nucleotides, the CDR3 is TGCGCCAGCAGCCAAGTTCAGGGGGCGCGATTTGCCGGGGAGCTGTTTTTT. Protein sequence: CASSQVQGARFAGELFF.

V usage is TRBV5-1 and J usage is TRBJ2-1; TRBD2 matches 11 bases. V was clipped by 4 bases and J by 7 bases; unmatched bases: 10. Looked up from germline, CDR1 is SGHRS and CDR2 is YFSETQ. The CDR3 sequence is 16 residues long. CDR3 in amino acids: CASSPEGLAGGNEQFF. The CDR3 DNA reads TGCGCCAGCAGCCCCGAAGGTCTAGCGGGAGGTAATGAGCAGTTCTTC.

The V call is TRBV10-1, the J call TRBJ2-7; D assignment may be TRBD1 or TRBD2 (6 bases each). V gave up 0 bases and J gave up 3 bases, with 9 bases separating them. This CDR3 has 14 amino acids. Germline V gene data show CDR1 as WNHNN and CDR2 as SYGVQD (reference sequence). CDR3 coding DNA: TGCGCCAGCAGTGAGTCGGAGGGGGGCTACGAGCAGTACTTC. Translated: CASSESEGGYEQYF.

The CDR3 reads CASSFVSETTDTQYF. The DNA for the CDR3 is TGTGCCAGCAGCTTTGTCTCGGAGACCACAGATACGCAGTATTTT. This chain links TRBV7-9 with TRBJ2-3; D unclear. CDR1 SEHNR and CDR2 FQNEAQ come from the germline V gene (reference sequence). Trimming stripped 3 bases from V and 2 bases from J, with 12 bases between. There are 15 residues in the CDR3.

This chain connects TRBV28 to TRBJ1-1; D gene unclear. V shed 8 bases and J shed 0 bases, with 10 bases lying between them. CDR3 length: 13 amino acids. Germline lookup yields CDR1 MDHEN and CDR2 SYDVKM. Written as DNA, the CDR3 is TGTGCCAGCGCGGAAGGGATGAACACTGAAGCTTTCTTT. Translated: CASAEGMNTEAFF.

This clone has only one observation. CDR3 residues: CASSSRSIPSYNEQFF. Here the CDR3 DNA reads TGTGCCAGCAGCTCTCGCAGTATCCCATCCTACAATGAGCAGTTCTTC. V usage is TRBV9 and J usage is TRBJ2-1; D is unclear. Trimming removed 4 bases at V and 1 base at J, with 15 bases between. Looked up from germline, CDR1 is SGDLS and CDR2 is YYNGEE. CDR3 size: 16 residues.

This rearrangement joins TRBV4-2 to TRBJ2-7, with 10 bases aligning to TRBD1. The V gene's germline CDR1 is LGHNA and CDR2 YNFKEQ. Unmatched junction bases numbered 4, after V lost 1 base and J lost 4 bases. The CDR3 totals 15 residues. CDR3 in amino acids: CASSQATGGGYEQYF. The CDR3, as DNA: TGTGCCAGCAGCCAAGCGACAGGGGGCGGGTACGAGCAGTACTTC.

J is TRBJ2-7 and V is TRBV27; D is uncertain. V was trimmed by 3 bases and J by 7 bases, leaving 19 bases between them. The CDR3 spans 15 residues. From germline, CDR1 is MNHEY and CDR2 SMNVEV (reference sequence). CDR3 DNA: TGTGCCAGCAGTTTGGTTATAACAGCCTCGAGTGAGCAGTACTTC. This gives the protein CASSLVITASSEQYF.

In nucleotides, the CDR3 is TGTGCCAGCAGTTTACTCGCGGAACTATCAAATACGCAGTATTTT. Translating gives CASSLLAELSNTQYF. The rearrangement joins TRBV27 to TRBJ2-3; no clear D gene. Germline V gene lookup returns CDR1 MNHEY and CDR2 SMNVEV (reference sequence). Trimming removed 2 bases from V and 7 bases from J, with 16 bases in between. This CDR3 has 15 residues.

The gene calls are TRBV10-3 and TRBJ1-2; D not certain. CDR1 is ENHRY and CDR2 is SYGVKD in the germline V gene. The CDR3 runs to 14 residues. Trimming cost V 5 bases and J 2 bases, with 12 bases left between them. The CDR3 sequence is CAISRPDLNYGYTF. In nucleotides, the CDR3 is TGTGCCATCAGTCGCCCAGACTTGAACTATGGCTACACCTTC.

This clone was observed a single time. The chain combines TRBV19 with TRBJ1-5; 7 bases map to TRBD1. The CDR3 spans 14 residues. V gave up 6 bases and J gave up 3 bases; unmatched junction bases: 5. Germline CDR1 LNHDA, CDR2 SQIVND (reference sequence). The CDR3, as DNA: TGTGCCAGTAGCACCGGGACAGACAATCAGCCCCAGCATTTT. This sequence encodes CASSTGTDNQPQHF.

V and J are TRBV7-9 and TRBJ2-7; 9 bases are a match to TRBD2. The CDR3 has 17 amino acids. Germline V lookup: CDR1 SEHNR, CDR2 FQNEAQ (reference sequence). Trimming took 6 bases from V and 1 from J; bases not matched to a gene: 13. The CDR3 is CASSSVVAGETSYEQYF. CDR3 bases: TGTGCCAGCAGTTCAGTTGTAGCGGGAGAGACATCCTACGAGCAGTACTTC.

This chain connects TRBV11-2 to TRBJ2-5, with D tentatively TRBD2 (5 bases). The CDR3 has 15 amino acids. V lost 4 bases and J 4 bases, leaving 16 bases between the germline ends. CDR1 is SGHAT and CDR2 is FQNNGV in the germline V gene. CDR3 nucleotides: TGTGCCAGCAGCTCCCCACGGGGATCAGGAGAGACCCAGTACTTC. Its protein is CASSSPRGSGETQYF.

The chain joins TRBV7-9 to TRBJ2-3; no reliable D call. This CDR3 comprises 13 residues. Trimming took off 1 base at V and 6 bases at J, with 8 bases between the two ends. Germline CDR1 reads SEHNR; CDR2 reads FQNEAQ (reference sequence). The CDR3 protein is CASSLVGRDTQYF. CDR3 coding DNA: TGTGCCAGCAGCTTAGTAGGACGGGATACGCAGTATTTT.

The CDR3 is CASSMGDVYNEQFF. The CDR3 nucleotides are TGTGCCAGTAGTATGGGGGACGTCTACAATGAGCAGTTCTTC. The chain couples TRBV19 to TRBJ2-1, with D possibly called TRBD1 or TRBD2 (5 bases each). The V end was cut by 3 bases, the J end by 3 bases, with 9 bases between. Germline V gene lookup returns CDR1 LNHDA and CDR2 SQIVND (reference sequence). The CDR3 contains 14 residues.

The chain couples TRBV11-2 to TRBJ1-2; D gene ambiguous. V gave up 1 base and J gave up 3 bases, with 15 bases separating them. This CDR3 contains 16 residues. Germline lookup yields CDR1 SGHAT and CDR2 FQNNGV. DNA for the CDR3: TGTGCCAGCAGCTTAGCGATCTCTTCAGTCTACTATGGCTACACCTTC. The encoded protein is CASSLAISSVYYGYTF.

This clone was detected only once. The CDR3: CSATPLAEARSYNEQFF. In DNA form, the CDR3 reads TGCAGCGCCACTCCTCTAGCGGAGGCCCGATCCTACAATGAGCAGTTCTTC. The chain uses TRBV29-1 and TRBJ2-1; 7 bases align to TRBD2. CDR1 and CDR2 from the germline V gene are SQVTM and ANQGSEA. Trimming cost V 7 bases and J 1 base; bases outside gene matches: 16. The CDR3 is made up of 17 amino acids.

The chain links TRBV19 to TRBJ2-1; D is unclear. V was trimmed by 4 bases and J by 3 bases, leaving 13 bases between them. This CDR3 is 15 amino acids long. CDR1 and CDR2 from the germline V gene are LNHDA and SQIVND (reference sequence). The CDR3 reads CASSTSLSIYNEQFF. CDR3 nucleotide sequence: TGTGCCAGTAGTACCAGCCTTTCCATCTACAATGAGCAGTTCTTC.

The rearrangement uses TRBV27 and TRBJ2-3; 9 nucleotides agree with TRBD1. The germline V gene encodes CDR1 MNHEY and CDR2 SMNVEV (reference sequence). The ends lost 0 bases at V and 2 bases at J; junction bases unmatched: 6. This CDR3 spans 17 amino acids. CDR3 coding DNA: TGTGCCAGCAGTTTATCGGCCGGGGACAGGGCCACAGATACGCAGTATTTT. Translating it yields CASSLSAGDRATDTQYF.

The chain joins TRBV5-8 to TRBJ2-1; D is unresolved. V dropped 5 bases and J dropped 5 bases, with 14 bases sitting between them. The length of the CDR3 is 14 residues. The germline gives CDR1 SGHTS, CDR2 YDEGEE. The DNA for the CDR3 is TGTGCCAGCAGACACAGAGTAAGAGACAATGAGCAGTTCTTC. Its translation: CASRHRVRDNEQFF.

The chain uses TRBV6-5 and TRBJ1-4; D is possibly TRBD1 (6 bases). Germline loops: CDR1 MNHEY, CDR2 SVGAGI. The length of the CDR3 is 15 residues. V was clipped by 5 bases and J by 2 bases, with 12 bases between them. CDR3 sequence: CASSPLGGTNEKLFF. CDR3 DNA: TGTGCCAGCAGTCCCCTAGGGGGGACTAATGAAAAACTGTTTTTT.

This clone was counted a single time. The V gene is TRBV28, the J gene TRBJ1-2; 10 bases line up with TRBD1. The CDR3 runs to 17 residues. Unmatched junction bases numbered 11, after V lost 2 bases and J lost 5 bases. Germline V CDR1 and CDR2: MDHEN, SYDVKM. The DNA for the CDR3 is TGTGCCAGCAGTTTACCAGGACAGGGGGTTGTGAAGTATGGCTACACCTTC. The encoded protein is CASSLPGQGVVKYGYTF.

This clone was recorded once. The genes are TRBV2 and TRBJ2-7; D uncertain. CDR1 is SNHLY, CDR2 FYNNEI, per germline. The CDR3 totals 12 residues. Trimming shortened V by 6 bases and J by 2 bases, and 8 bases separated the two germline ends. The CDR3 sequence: CASSQNPYEQYF. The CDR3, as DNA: TGTGCCAGCAGCCAGAACCCCTACGAGCAGTACTTC. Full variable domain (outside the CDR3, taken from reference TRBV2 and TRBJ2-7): EPEVTQTPSHQVTQMGQEVILRCVPISNHLYFYWYRQILGQKVEFLVSFYNNEISEKSEIFDDQFSVERPDGSNFTLKIRSTKLEDSAMYFCASSQNPYEQYFGPGTRLTVT.

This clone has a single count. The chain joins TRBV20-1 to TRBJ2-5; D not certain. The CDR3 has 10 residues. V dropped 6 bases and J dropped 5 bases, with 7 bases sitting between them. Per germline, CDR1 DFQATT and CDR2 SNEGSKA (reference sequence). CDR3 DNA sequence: TGCAGTGCGGAACGGGAGACCCAGTACTTC. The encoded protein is CSAERETQYF.

This chain's CDR3 is CASSLVSQGSNQPQHF. CDR3 in DNA: TGTGCCAGCAGCTTAGTATCACAGGGGAGCAATCAGCCCCAGCATTTT. The chain combines TRBV7-9 with TRBJ1-5, with 7 bases that match TRBD1. Germline CDR1 SEHNR, CDR2 FQNEAQ (reference sequence). The CDR3 sequence is 16 residues long. With V trimmed by 1 base and J by 1 base, 4 bases remained unmatched.

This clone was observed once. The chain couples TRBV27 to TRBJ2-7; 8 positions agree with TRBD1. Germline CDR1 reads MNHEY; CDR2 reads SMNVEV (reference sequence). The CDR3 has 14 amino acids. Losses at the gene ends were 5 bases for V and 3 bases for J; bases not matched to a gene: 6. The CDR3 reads CASSNAGGRYEQYF. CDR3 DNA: TGTGCCAGCAGTAACGCAGGGGGCCGCTACGAGCAGTACTTC.